This TCR beta chain derives from a study of T cell changes during pregnancy in multiple sclerosis. CDR1 is SNHLY and CDR2 is FYNNEI in the germline V gene. The length of the CDR3 is 14 residues. Sequenced by immunoSEQ multiplex PCR; TCRdb stores in-frame clones only, minus some. Among 45,000 or so clones listed, around 90% were seen once. The V and J genes are TRBV2 and TRBJ2-5; 11 bases line up with TRBD2. The material sequenced was CD8+ T cells from peripheral blood mononuclear cells, taken in the second trimester of pregnancy. This clonotype was sampled from a female donor with multiple sclerosis, enrolled in a pregnancy study. This chain's CDR3 is CAIRLAGNEETQYF. CDR3 coding DNA: TGTGCTATTAGACTAGCGGGGAACGAAGAGACCCAGTACTTC.